This TCR beta chain was retrieved from a study of molecular identifiers for immune sequencing clone quantification. General study points: Detecting spiked Jurkat TCR RNA from one cell among some 990,000 naive cells was reportedly possible. Clones that exceeded 20 RNA copies held over 99% of effector molecules, yet under 1% in naive cells.

CDR3 length: 19 amino acids. As regards this clonotype: Its target is unknown. A read error may produce the germline difference seen at one junction end.

TCRdb re-called the PCR reads with MiXCR, one entry per CDR3 protein. The sample includes about 320,000 distinct CDR3 sequences, about 21% of them seen just once. Naive CD8 T cells were FACS-sorted by CD8+CD4-CCR7+CD45RA+ markers. Sequencing was performed on naive CD8+ T cells from blood, with Jurkat cell RNA spiked in. As for subset: FACS-sorted CD8+CD4-CCR7+CD45RA+ naive T cells. This clonotype was sampled from a human donor in good health. Some libraries in this study had Jurkat cell RNA spiked in. This chain joins TRBV5-3 and TRBJ1-2; 7 bases match TRBD1. TRBV5-3 qualifies as an ORF whose function is uncertain. CDR3 sequence: CASSLGTDRTLGLGYGHTF. The CDR3 nucleotides are TGTGCCAGCAGCTTGGGGACGGACAGGACGCTGGGACTAGGCTATGGCCACACCTTC.